This T cell receptor beta chain was obtained from a study of cytomegalovirus exposure and HLA in healthy donors. Whole-study context: Researchers found that under 90% of some 400 genotyped donors fell within the Caucasian-associated ancestry cluster.

13 Jbeta primers and 60 Vbeta primers were used for the PCR. Here immunoSEQ multiplex PCR was the method, and the copy in TCRdb shows in-frame clones only, minus some. Of about 68,000 clones in the sample, 81% were seen once. The CDR3 is made up of 13 amino acids. CDR1 and CDR2 from the germline V gene are GTSNPN and SVGIG (reference sequence). The V gene end was trimmed by 3 bases and the J gene end by 5 bases; junction bases not matched to a gene: 5. This receptor was identified in a human donor in good health. This rearrangement joins TRBV30 to TRBJ2-5, with 8 bases that match TRBD1. Sample: PBMCs. In DNA, the CDR3 is TGTGCCTGGAGGGCAGGGGGCTGGGAGACCCAGTACTTC. This encodes CAWRAGGWETQYF. Full variable domain (rest looked up from reference TRBV30 and TRBJ2-5): SQTIHQWPATLVQPVGSPLSLECTVEGTSNPNLYWYRQAAGRGLQLLFYSVGIGQISSEVPQNLSASRPQDRQFILSSKKLLLSDSGFYLCAWRAGGWETQYFGPGTRLLVL.